A selection of T cell receptor beta chains follows, all from one sample in a study of blood T cell repertoires in COVID-19. Repertoires were generated with immunoSEQ multiplex PCR, while TCRdb's copy carries only in-frame clones and drops some. The table records about 260,000 clones, about 87% of them present only once. Material: PBMCs or T cells enriched from blood (not recorded which). The receptors come from a woman between 45 and 65 years old who had recovered from COVID-19. Each CDR3 is given with its conserved first and last residue. The D gene is left open where the match is weak. A clone size is listed for some rows: how often the clone was seen (once, few, many), or a class if it is expanded.

>NA|TRBV7-9|NA|TRBJ1-5
TGTGCCAGCAGCACACAGGGAAATCAGCCCCAGCATTTT
CASSTQGNQPQHF
>NA|TRBV27|TRBD1|TRBJ2-1
TGTGCCAGCATCACCTTAGGGACAGGGGGCGGGAATGAGCAGTTCTTC
CASITLGTGGGNEQFF
>NA|TRBV4-3|TRBD2|TRBJ2-3
TGCGCCAGCAGCACCTGGCTAGCGGGAGACGAAGATACGCAGTATTTT
CASSTWLAGDEDTQYF
>NA|TRBV7-2|TRBD1|TRBJ1-1
TGTGCCAGCAGCGCCGACAGGGGACACACTGAAGCTTTCTTT
CASSADRGHTEAFF
>NA|TRBV7-2|TRBD2|TRBJ2-1
TGTGCCAGCAGCTTAGGCGGGGGGGTAAATGAGCAGTTCTTC
CASSLGGGVNEQFF
>NA|TRBV11-1|TRBD2|TRBJ2-2
TGTGCCAGCAGCTACGGGAGGTTTGGCGGGGAGCTGTTTTTT
CASSYGRFGGELFF
>NA|TRBV28|NA|TRBJ2-7
TGTGCCAGCACCAGAGGGGGTTCCTTTTACGAGCAGTACTTC
CASTRGGSFYEQYF
>NA|TRBV24-1|TRBD1|TRBJ2-7
TGTGCCACCAGTGACGATAGACAGGGTAAGCAGTACTTC
CATSDDRQGKQYF
>NA|TRBV29-1|TRBD1|TRBJ1-2
TGCAGCGTTGAGCATGGGACAGGGGGGCCCCTAAACTATGGCTACACCTTC
CSVEHGTGGPLNYGYTF
>NA|TRBV24-1|NA|TRBJ1-1
TGTGCCACCAGTGACTCGGGGGGGCTGAACACTGAAGCTTTCTTT
CATSDSGGLNTEAFF
>NA|TRBV19|TRBD1|TRBJ1-3
TGTGCCAGTAGTCTCCGGGGGACAGGATCTGAAGGAAACACCATATATTTT
CASSLRGTGSEGNTIYF
>NA|TRBV27|NA|TRBJ1-5
TGTGCCAGCAGTAATCCGGGAAAAAATCAGCCCCAGCATTTT
CASSNPGKNQPQHF
>NA|TRBV7-8|TRBD2|TRBJ2-7
TGTGCCAGCACACACCGAAATGGAGCGGGAACCTACGAGCAGTACTTC
CASTHRNGAGTYEQYF
>NA|TRBV3-1/TRBV3-2|TRBD1|TRBJ2-4
TGTGCCAGCAGCGACCGGGGACAGGGAGGGTCTGGCATTCAGTACTTC
CASSDRGQGGSGIQYF
>once|TRBV19|TRBD2|TRBJ2-3
TGTGCCAGTAATAAGCGGGAGTCCTCCGGCGATACGCAGTATTTT
CASNKRESSGDTQYF
>NA|TRBV6-2/TRBV6-3|NA|TRBJ2-7
TGTGCCAGCAGTAAGAAGACATCGATGGTATACGAGCAGTACTTC
CASSKKTSMVYEQYF
>NA|TRBV7-9|NA|TRBJ2-3
TGTGCCGGGAGAATCAGCAAGATCACAGATACGCAGTATTTT
CAGRISKITDTQYF
>NA|TRBV7-2|NA|TRBJ1-5
TGTGCCAGCAGCTTAGGGCCGCTCAGCAATCAGCCCCAGCATTTT
CASSLGPLSNQPQHF
>NA|TRBV20-1|NA|TRBJ1-1
TGCAGTGCTAGTCTGGCGGAAAAGAACACTGAAGCTTTCTTT
CSASLAEKNTEAFF
>NA|TRBV28|NA|TRBJ1-5
TGTGCCAGCAGTCCGCGGAGGGATTGGAGTCAGCCCCAGCATTTT
CASSPRRDWSQPQHF
>NA|TRBV2|NA|TRBJ1-5
TGTGCCAGCAGCCTGGCTGCTGTTAATCAGCCCCAGCATTTT
CASSLAAVNQPQHF
>NA|TRBV19|NA|TRBJ1-2
TGTGCCAGCCGAGGCGGCTCGACAGGCTCAGGCTATGGCTACACCTTC
CASRGGSTGSGYGYTF
>NA|TRBV30|TRBD1|TRBJ1-3
TGTGCCTGGAGTCAACAGGGGCAAGGAAACACCATATATTTT
CAWSQQGQGNTIYF
>once|TRBV24-1|TRBD1|TRBJ1-2
TGTGCCACCAGTGAAACCGGGACAGGGGGTGGCTACACCTTC
CATSETGTGGGYTF
>NA|TRBV5-1|NA|TRBJ2-2
TGCGCCAGCAGCCTCGACAGCACCGGGGAGCTGTTTTTT
CASSLDSTGELFF
>NA|TRBV7-3|NA|TRBJ2-1
TGTGCCAGCAGCCCTACGGAGCGGAGCTCCTACAATGAGCAGTTCTTC
CASSPTERSSYNEQFF
>NA|TRBV5-5|TRBD1|TRBJ1-5
TGTGCCAGCAGTCCAATGACAGGGCACAATCAGCCCCAGCATTTT
CASSPMTGHNQPQHF
>NA|TRBV9|TRBD1|TRBJ2-2
TGTGCCAGCAGCGCCTTGGGACAGGGGGCCGGCGGGGAGCTGTTTTTT
CASSALGQGAGGELFF
>NA|TRBV19|TRBD1|TRBJ2-7
TGTGCCAGTAGTACGGGTGGGACAGGGGGTCAGCGGCAGTACTTC
CASSTGGTGGQRQYF
>NA|TRBV29-1|NA|TRBJ2-2
TGCAGCGTTGAAGATGTGCGGGATCAAACCGGGGAGCTGTTTTTT
CSVEDVRDQTGELFF
>NA|TRBV19|NA|TRBJ2-7
TGTGCCAGTAGCAACAGACCTACGACGGCGTACGAGCAGTACTTC
CASSNRPTTAYEQYF
>NA|TRBV30|TRBD1|TRBJ2-2
TGTGCCTGGGGACAGGGGGTTAACACCGGGGAGCTGTTTTTT
CAWGQGVNTGELFF
>NA|TRBV4-1|TRBD2|TRBJ2-5
TGCGCCAGCAGCCGAGGGACTAGCGGGGTCGGGGAGACCCAGTACTTC
CASSRGTSGVGETQYF
>NA|TRBV7-2|TRBD1|TRBJ2-7
TGTGCCAGCAGCTTGGGACAGGGGATCTCTAACGAGCAGTACTTC
CASSLGQGISNEQYF